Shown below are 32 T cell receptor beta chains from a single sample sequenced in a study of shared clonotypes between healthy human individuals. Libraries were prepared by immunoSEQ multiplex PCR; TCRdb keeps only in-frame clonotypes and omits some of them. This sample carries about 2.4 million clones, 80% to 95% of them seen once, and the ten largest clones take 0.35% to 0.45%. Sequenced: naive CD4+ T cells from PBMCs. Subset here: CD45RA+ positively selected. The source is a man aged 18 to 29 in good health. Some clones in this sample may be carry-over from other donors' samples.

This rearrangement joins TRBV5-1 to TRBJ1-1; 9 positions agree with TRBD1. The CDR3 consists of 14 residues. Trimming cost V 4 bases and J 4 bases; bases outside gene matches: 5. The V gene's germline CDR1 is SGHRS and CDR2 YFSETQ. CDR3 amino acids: CASSHGQGTTEAFF. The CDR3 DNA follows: TGCGCCAGCAGCCACGGACAGGGGACCACTGAAGCTTTCTTT.

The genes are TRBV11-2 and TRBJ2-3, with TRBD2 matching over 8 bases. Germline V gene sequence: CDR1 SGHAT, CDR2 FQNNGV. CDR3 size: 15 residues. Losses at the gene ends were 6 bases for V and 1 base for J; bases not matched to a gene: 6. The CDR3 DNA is TGTGCCAGCAGTCTCCACGGGGGGGGCACAGATACGCAGTATTTT. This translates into CASSLHGGGTDTQYF.

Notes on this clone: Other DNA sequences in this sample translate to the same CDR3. This CDR3 is CSVRREETQYF. The CDR3 DNA is TGCAGTGTAAGGAGAGAAGAGACCCAGTACTTC. The chain employs TRBV20-1 and TRBJ2-5, with D hard to call. With 7 bases removed from V and 3 bases from J, the gap between germline ends came to 9 bases. This CDR3 has 11 amino acids. Germline loops: CDR1 DFQATT, CDR2 SNEGSKA (reference sequence).

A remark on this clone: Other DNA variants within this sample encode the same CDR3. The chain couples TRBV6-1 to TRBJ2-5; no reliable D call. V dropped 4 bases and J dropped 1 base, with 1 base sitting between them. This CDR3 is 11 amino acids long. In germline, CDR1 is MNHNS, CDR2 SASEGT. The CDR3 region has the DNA TGTGCCAGCAGTGTCCAAGAGACCCAGTACTTC. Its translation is CASSVQETQYF.

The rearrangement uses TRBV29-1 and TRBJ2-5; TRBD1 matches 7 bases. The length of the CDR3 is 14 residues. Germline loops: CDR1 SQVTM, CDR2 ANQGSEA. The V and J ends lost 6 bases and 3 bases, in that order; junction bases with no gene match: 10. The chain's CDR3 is CSVYSTGTEETQYF. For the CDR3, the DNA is TGCAGCGTCTACTCGACCGGGACAGAAGAGACCCAGTACTTC.

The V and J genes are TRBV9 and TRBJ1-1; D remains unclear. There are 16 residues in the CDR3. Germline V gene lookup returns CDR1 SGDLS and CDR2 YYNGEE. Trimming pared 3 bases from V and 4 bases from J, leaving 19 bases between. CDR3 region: CASSAVPFGLGTEAFF. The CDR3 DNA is TGTGCCAGCAGCGCAGTCCCTTTCGGGCTGGGCACTGAAGCTTTCTTT.

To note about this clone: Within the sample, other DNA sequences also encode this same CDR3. CDR3 coding DNA: TGCGCCAGCAGCCCACAGGGTGGCACTGAAGCTTTCTTT. This encodes CASSPQGGTEAFF. The chain is built from TRBV5-1 and TRBJ1-1; TRBD1 might be the D (6 bases). Trimming took 4 bases from V and 4 from J, leaving 11 bases between them. The CDR3 has 13 amino acids. Germline V gene lookup returns CDR1 SGHRS and CDR2 YFSETQ.

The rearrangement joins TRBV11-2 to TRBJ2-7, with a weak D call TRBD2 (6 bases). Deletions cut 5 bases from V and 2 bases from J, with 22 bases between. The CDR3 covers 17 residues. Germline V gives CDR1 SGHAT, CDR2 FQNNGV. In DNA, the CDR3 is TGTGCCAGCAGCGTTAACAGAGGACCGGGAGCCGCCTACGAGCAGTACTTC. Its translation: CASSVNRGPGAAYEQYF.

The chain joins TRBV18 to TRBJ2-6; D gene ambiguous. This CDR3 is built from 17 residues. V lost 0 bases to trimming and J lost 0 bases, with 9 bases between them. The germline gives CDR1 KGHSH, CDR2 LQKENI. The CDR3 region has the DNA TGTGCCAGCTCACCACCGCAGTCAAGCTCTGGGGCCAACGTCCTGACTTTC. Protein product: CASSPPQSSSGANVLTF. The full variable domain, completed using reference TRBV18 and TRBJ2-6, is NAGVMQNPRHLVRRRGQEARLRCSPMKGHSHVYWYRQLPEEGLKFMVYLQKENIIDESGMPKERFSAEFPKEGPSILRIQQVVRGDSAAYFCASSPPQSSSGANVLTFGAGSRLTVL.

The CDR3 nucleotides are TGTGCCAGCCTCGGGACACTTAGGCCTGAGCAGTTCTTC. This gives the protein CASLGTLRPEQFF. The rearrangement joins TRBV6-1 to TRBJ2-1, with a weak D call TRBD1 (6 bases). Germline CDR1 reads MNHNS; CDR2 reads SASEGT. Trimming cost V 8 bases and J 9 bases, with 17 bases left between them. There are 13 residues in the CDR3.

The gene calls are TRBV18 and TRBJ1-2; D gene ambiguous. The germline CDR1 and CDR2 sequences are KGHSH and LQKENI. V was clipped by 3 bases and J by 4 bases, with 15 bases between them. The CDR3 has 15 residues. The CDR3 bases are TGTGCCAGCTCACCCCGGGCGGAAGTCGGCTATGGCTACACCTTC. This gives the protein CASSPRAEVGYGYTF.

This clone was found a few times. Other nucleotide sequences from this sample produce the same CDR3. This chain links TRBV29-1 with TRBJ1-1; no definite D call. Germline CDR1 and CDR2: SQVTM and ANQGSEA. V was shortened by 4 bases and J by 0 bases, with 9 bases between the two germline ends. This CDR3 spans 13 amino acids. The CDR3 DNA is TGCAGCGTTGTCAGGCTCATGAACACTGAAGCTTTCTTT. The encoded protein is CSVVRLMNTEAFF. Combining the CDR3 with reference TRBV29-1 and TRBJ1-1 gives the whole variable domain SAVISQKPSRDICQRGTSLTIQCQVDSQVTMMFWYRQQPGQSLTLIATANQGSEATYESGFVIDKFPISRPNLTFSTLTVSNMSPEDSSIYLCSVVRLMNTEAFFGQGTRLTVV.

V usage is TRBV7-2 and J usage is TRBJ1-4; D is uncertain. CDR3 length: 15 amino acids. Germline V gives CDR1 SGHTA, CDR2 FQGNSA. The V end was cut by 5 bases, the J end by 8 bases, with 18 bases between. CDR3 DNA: TGTGCCAGCAGCCCCCGGCTCCCCGGCGGGGAAAAACTGTTTTTT. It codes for CASSPRLPGGEKLFF. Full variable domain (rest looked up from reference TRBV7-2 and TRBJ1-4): GAGVSQSPSNKVTEKGKDVELRCDPISGHTALYWYRQSLGQGLEFLIYFQGNSAPDKSGLPSDRFSAERTGGSVSTLTIQRTQQEDSAVYLCASSPRLPGGEKLFFGSGTQLSVL.

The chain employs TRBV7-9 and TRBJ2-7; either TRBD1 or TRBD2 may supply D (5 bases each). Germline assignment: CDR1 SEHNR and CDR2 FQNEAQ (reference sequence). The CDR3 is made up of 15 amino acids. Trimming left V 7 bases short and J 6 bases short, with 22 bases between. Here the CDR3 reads CASTRSGTATGEQYF. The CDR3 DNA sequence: TGTGCCAGCACCCGTTCGGGGACGGCGACGGGCGAGCAGTACTTC.

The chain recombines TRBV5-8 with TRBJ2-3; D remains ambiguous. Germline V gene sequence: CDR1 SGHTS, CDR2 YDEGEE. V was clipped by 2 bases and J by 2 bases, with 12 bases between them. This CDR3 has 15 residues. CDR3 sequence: CASSFGGRYTDTQYF. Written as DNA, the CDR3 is TGTGCCAGCAGCTTCGGTGGCAGATACACAGATACGCAGTATTTT.

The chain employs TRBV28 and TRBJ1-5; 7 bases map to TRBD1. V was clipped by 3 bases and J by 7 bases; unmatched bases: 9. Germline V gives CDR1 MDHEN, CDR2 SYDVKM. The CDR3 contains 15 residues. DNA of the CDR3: TGTGCCAGCAGTTTTGGGCGCCAGGGGGAGCAGCCCCAGCATTTT. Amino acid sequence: CASSFGRQGEQPQHF.

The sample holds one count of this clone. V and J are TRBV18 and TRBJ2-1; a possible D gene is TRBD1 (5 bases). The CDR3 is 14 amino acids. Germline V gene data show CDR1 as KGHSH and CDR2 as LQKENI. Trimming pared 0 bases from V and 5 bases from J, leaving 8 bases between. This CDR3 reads CASSPPGHDNEQFF. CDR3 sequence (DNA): TGTGCCAGCTCACCACCCGGACACGACAATGAGCAGTTCTTC. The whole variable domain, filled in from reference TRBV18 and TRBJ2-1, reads NAGVMQNPRHLVRRRGQEARLRCSPMKGHSHVYWYRQLPEEGLKFMVYLQKENIIDESGMPKERFSAEFPKEGPSILRIQQVVRGDSAAYFCASSPPGHDNEQFFGPGTRLTVL.

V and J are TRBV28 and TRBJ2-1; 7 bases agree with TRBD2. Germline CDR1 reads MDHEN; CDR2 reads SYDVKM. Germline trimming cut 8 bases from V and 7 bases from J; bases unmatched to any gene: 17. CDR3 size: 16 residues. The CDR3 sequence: CASASGRTRPANEQFF. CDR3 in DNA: TGTGCCAGCGCTTCCGGGAGGACAAGGCCCGCAAATGAGCAGTTCTTC.

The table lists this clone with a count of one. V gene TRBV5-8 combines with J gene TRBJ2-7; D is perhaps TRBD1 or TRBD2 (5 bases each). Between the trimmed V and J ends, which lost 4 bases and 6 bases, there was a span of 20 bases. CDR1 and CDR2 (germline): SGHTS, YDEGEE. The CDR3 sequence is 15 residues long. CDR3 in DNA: TGTGCCAGCAGCCGAACCGGGACCCCGAGGGGCGAGCAGTACTTC. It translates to CASSRTGTPRGEQYF.

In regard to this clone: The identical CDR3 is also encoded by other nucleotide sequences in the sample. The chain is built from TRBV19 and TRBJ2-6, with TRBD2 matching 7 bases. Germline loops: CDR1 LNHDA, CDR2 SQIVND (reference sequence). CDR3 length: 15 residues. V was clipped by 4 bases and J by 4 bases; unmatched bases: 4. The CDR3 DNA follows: TGTGCCAGTAGTAGGGAGGGATCAGGGGCCAACGTCCTGACTTTC. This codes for CASSREGSGANVLTF.

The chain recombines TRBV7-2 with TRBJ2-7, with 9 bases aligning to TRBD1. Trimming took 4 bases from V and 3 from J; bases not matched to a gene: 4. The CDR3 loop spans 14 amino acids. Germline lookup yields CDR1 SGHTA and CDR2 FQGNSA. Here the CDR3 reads CASSSGQGFYEQYF. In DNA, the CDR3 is TGTGCCAGCAGCTCGGGACAGGGTTTCTACGAGCAGTACTTC.

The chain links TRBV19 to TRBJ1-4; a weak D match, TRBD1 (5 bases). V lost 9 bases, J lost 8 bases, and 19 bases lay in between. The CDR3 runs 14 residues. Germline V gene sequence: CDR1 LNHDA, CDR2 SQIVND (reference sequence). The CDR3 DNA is TGTGCCAGGTTCGCAGGGCCCTTTGGGGAAAAACTGTTTTTT. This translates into CARFAGPFGEKLFF.

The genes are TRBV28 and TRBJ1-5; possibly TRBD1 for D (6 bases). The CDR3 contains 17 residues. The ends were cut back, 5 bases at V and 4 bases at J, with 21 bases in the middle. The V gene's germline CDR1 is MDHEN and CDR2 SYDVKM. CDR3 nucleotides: TGTGCCAGCAGTCCCCCGGGGAATAACAGGGCGAATCAGCCCCAGCATTTT. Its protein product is CASSPPGNNRANQPQHF. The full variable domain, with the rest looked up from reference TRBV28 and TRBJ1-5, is DVKVTQSSRYLVKRTGEKVFLECVQDMDHENMFWYRQDPGLGLRLIYFSYDVKMKEKGDIPEGYSVSREKKERFSLILESASTNQTSMYLCASSPPGNNRANQPQHFGDGTRLSIL.

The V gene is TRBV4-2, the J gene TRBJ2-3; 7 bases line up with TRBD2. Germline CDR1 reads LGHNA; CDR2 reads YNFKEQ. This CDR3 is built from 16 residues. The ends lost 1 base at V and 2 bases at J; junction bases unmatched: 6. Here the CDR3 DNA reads TGTGCCAGCAGCCAAGGCGGGGGACTGACCACAGATACGCAGTATTTT. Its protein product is CASSQGGGLTTDTQYF.

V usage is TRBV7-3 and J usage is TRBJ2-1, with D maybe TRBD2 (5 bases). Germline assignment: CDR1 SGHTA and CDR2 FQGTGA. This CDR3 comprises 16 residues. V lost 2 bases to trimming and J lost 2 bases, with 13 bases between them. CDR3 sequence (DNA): TGTGCCAGCAGCTTACTCGTCGGGGTCCCCTACAATGAGCAGTTCTTC. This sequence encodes CASSLLVGVPYNEQFF. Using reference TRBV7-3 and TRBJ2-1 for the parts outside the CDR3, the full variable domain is GAGVSQTPSNKVTEKGKYVELRCDPISGHTALYWYRQSLGQGPEFLIYFQGTGAADDSGLPNDRFFAVRPEGSVSTLKIQRTERGDSAVYLCASSLLVGVPYNEQFFGPGTRLTVL.

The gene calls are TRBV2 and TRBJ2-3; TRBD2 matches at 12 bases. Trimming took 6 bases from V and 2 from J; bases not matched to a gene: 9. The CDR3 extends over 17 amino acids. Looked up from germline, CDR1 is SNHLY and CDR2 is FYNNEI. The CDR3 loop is CASRETSGSSFTDTQYF. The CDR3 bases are TGTGCCAGCAGGGAGACTAGCGGGAGCTCTTTCACAGATACGCAGTATTTT.

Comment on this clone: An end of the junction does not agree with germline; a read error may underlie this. The chain's CDR3 is CASSLVGTGESPSF. The CDR3 DNA follows: TGCGCCAGCAGCTTGGTGGGGACAGGAGAGTCCCCATCCTTC. The chain joins TRBV5-1 to TRBJ2-7, with TRBD1 matching over 8 bases. The CDR3 runs to 14 residues. The germline V gene encodes CDR1 SGHRS and CDR2 YFSETQ.

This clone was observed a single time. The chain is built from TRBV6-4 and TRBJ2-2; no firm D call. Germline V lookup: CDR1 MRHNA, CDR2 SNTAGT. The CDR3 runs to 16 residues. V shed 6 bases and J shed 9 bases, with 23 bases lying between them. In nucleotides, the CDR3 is TGTGCCAGCAGGGAATTCCGGAGCCGACGGGCCCGGGAGCTGTTTTTT. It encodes CASREFRSRRARELFF.

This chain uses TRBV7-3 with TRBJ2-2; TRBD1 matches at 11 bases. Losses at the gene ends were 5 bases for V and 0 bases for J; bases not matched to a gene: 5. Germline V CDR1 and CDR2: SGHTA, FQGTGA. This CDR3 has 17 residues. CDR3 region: CASSPGQGATNTGELFF. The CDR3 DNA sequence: TGTGCCAGCAGCCCCGGACAGGGGGCAACGAACACCGGGGAGCTGTTTTTT. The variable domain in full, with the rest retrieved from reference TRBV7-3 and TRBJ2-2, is GAGVSQTPSNKVTEKGKYVELRCDPISGHTALYWYRQSLGQGPEFLIYFQGTGAADDSGLPNDRFFAVRPEGSVSTLKIQRTERGDSAVYLCASSPGQGATNTGELFFGEGSRLTVL.

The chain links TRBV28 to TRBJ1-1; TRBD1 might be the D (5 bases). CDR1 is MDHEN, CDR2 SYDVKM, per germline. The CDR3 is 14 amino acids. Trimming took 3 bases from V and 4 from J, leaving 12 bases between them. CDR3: CASSFTGRVTEAFF. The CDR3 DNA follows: TGTGCCAGCAGTTTTACGGGGCGGGTCACTGAAGCTTTCTTT.

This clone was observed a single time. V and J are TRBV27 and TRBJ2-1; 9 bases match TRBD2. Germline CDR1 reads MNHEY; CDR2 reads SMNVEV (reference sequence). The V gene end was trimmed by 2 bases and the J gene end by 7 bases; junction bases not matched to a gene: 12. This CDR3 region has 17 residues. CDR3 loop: CASSLGRGGLSANEQFF. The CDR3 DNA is TGTGCCAGCAGTTTAGGGCGGGGGGGCCTCTCTGCGAATGAGCAGTTCTTC.

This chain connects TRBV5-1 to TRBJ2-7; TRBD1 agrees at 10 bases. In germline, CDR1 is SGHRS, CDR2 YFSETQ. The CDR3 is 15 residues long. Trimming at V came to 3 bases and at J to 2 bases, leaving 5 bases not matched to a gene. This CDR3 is CASSSGDRGPYEQYF. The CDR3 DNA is TGCGCCAGCAGCTCCGGGGACAGGGGCCCCTACGAGCAGTACTTC.